This T cell receptor (beta chain) was captured in a study of cytomegalovirus exposure and HLA in healthy donors. Broader study findings: Later analysis suggested most CMV-associated TCR beta chains were HLA-restricted. A later analysis reportedly identified an Asian-associated ancestry cluster as carrying fewer N-insertions than the 666-donor mean.

PCR primers comprised 60 Vbeta and 13 Jbeta primers. Generated by immunoSEQ multiplex PCR, the TCRdb table keeps only in-frame clones and is missing some. Of roughly 150,000 clones listed, about 74% are singletons. The germline gives CDR1 SGHTA, CDR2 FQGNSA. The CDR3 contains 15 residues. Trimming at V came to 5 bases and at J to 6 bases, leaving 10 bases not matched to a gene. About this clone: Its specificity is not known.

V and J are TRBV7-2 and TRBJ2-3; 8 bases are a match to TRBD1. This clonotype originated in a male donor in good health and CMV-seronegative. The sample taken for sequencing was PBMCs. CDR3 DNA: TGTGCCAGCAGCAAGGGACAGGTGGGGCCCGATACGCAGTATTTT. It yields the protein CASSKGQVGPDTQYF.